This entry lists 31 T cell receptor beta chains sequenced from one sample in a study of T-cell reconstitution after alpha-beta-depleted transplantation in children. Preparation of the TCRbeta library was carried out with unique molecular identifiers. TCRdb reprocessed the PCR reads via MiXCR and lists one record per CDR3 protein. The top ten clones hold about a quarter of a sample with a few hundred thousand distinct CDR3 sequences, roughly 11% of them seen once. Sample: peripheral blood, taken 180 days after TCRalphabeta/CD19-depleted stem cell transplant. The source is a male patient aged 2-9 years who had a stem cell transplant for chronic granulomatous disease, so the T cells may come from the graft donor.

This clonotype was seen ten or more times. The V gene is TRBV20-1, the J gene TRBJ2-7; tentative D call: TRBD2 (5 bases). From germline, CDR1 is DFQATT and CDR2 SNEGSKA (reference sequence). The CDR3 extends over 13 amino acids. The V gene lost 5 bases and the J gene lost 4 bases, with 15 bases spanning the gap. The CDR3 nucleotides are TGCAGTGCTGGTGGGGAGTACGGGTACGAGCAGTACTTC. The encoded protein is CSAGGEYGYEQYF.

The table lists this clonotype with many counts. The rearrangement joins TRBV4-3 to TRBJ2-7, with 11 bases that match TRBD1. V was clipped by 2 bases and J by 5 bases; unmatched bases: 2. This CDR3 has 14 residues. Germline V gene lookup returns CDR1 LGHNA and CDR2 YSLEER. CDR3 DNA sequence: TGCGCCAGCAGCCAACGGACAGGGGGCCACGAGCAGTACTTC. Encoded protein: CASSQRTGGHEQYF.

This clonotype was seen many times. J is TRBJ1-2 and V is TRBV20-1, with D possibly TRBD1 on 6 matching bases. Germline assignment: CDR1 DFQATT and CDR2 SNEGSKA (reference sequence). The CDR3 length is 16 residues. V lost 0 bases and J lost 2, with 16 bases in between. CDR3 DNA: TGCAGTGCTAGAGATCTAGGACAGACCTTAAACTATGGCTACACCTTC. This sequence encodes CSARDLGQTLNYGYTF.

This clonotype has ten or more counts. This chain links TRBV24-1 with TRBJ2-5; 7 bases are a match to TRBD1. The germline CDR1 and CDR2 sequences are KGHDR and SFDVKD. The V gene end was trimmed by 8 bases and the J gene end by 3 bases; junction bases not matched to a gene: 8. The CDR3 runs 14 residues. As DNA, the CDR3 is TGTGCCACCATTAGCCGGGACAGAAAAGAGACCCAGTACTTC. Translation: CATISRDRKETQYF.

The chain links TRBV14 to TRBJ2-7; unclear D gene. The CDR3 extends over 13 amino acids. CDR1 is SGHDN, CDR2 FVKESK, per germline. Trimming shortened V by 4 bases and J by 2 bases, and 9 bases separated the two germline ends. CDR3 residues: CASSPQLAYEQYF. The CDR3 coding sequence is TGTGCCAGCAGCCCCCAGTTAGCCTACGAGCAGTACTTC.

This clonotype was recorded at least ten times. This sequence joins TRBV9 and TRBJ2-5; possible D gene TRBD2, 5 bases. The CDR3 has 16 residues. V was cut by 3 bases and J by 4 bases, with 19 bases left in between. Germline V gene data show CDR1 as SGDLS and CDR2 as YYNGEE. CDR3 region: CASSAEETGIAETQYF. Here the CDR3 DNA reads TGTGCCAGCAGCGCGGAAGAGACCGGGATCGCAGAGACCCAGTACTTC. The whole variable domain, remainder taken from reference TRBV9 and TRBJ2-5, is DSGVTQTPKHLITATGQRVTLRCSPRSGDLSVYWYQQSLDQGLQFLIQYYNGEERAKGNILERFSAQQFPDLHSELNLSSLELGDSALYFCASSAEETGIAETQYFGPGTRLLVL.

The chain uses TRBV5-4 and TRBJ2-7; D is unresolved. Germline V lookup: CDR1 SGHNT, CDR2 YYREEE (reference sequence). The ends were cut back, 0 bases at V and 5 bases at J, with 9 bases in the middle. The CDR3 has 13 residues. CDR3 in amino acids: CASSLAGAHEQYF. The CDR3 DNA reads as TGTGCCAGCAGCTTGGCCGGCGCGCACGAGCAGTACTTC.

This clonotype was picked up many times. The V call is TRBV4-2, the J call TRBJ2-1, with 11 bases lining up with TRBD2. Germline CDR1 reads LGHNA; CDR2 reads YNFKEQ. The V and J ends lost 3 bases and 4 bases, in that order; junction bases with no gene match: 5. This CDR3 is built from 16 residues. The CDR3 bases are TGTGCCAGCAGCCAGGTACTAGCGGGAGCTTACAATGAGCAGTTCTTC. Its protein is CASSQVLAGAYNEQFF.

The table lists this clonotype with many counts. V gene TRBV15 combines with J gene TRBJ2-5; 9 nucleotides line up with TRBD2. From germline, CDR1 is LNHNV and CDR2 YYDKDF (reference sequence). The CDR3 covers 17 residues. With V trimmed by 3 bases and J by 7 bases, 15 bases remained unmatched. Here the CDR3 reads CATSRGISGGRAGTQYF. In DNA, the CDR3 is TGTGCCACCAGCAGGGGTATAAGCGGCGGGAGGGCCGGGACCCAGTACTTC. The whole variable domain, remainder taken from reference TRBV15 and TRBJ2-5, is DAMVIQNPRYQVTQFGKPVTLSCSQTLNHNVMYWYQQKSSQAPKLLFHYYDKDFNNEADTPDNFQSRRPNTSFCFLDIRSPGLGDTAMYLCATSRGISGGRAGTQYFGPGTRLLVL.

This clonotype has a count of ten or more. The chain links TRBV7-2 to TRBJ2-3; 10 bases are a match to TRBD2. Looked up from germline, CDR1 is SGHTA and CDR2 is FQGNSA. V trimming: 1 base; J trimming: 11 bases; junction bases outside the gene matches: 12. The CDR3 runs to 16 residues. The CDR3, as DNA: TGTGCCAGCAGCTTAGAGGGGGGGAGCGGGAGGGCCCTGCAGTATTTT. Translating it yields CASSLEGGSGRALQYF. The entire variable domain, with the rest obtained from reference TRBV7-2 and TRBJ2-3, is as follows: GAGVSQSPSNKVTEKGKDVELRCDPISGHTALYWYRQSLGQGLEFLIYFQGNSAPDKSGLPSDRFSAERTGGSVSTLTIQRTQQEDSAVYLCASSLEGGSGRALQYFGPGTRLTVL.

In its sample, this clonotype was seen many times. The CDR3 here is CATSQDRGLFYEQYF. The CDR3 DNA sequence: TGTGCCACCAGTCAGGACAGGGGGCTTTTCTACGAGCAGTACTTC. J is TRBJ2-7 and V is TRBV15, with 11 bases aligning to TRBD1. V gave up 6 bases and J gave up 3 bases; unmatched junction bases: 7. Germline V gene data show CDR1 as LNHNV and CDR2 as YYDKDF (reference sequence). The CDR3 is 15 residues long.

This clonotype was seen at least ten times. The chain links TRBV6-2 or TRBV6-3 to TRBJ2-3; 10 positions match TRBD2. Trimming at V came to 7 bases and at J to 2 bases, leaving 24 bases not matched to a gene. The germline CDR1 and CDR2 sequences are MNHEY and SVGEGT. This CDR3 is built from 21 residues. CDR3 residues: CASKGGRLLGLAGEFTDTQYF. Written as DNA, the CDR3 is TGTGCCAGCAAGGGGGGACGACTTTTGGGTCTAGCGGGAGAGTTCACAGATACGCAGTATTTT.

This clonotype came up a few times. The chain couples TRBV6-5 to TRBJ1-2; possibly TRBD1 for D (5 bases). The CDR3 is 15 amino acids. Trimming pared 0 bases from V and 2 bases from J, leaving 10 bases between. From germline, CDR1 is MNHEY and CDR2 SVGAGI. The CDR3 DNA reads as TGTGCCAGCAGTTACTCGGGGACGGCGAACTATGGCTACACCTTC. It specifies CASSYSGTANYGYTF.

This clonotype occurred many times. The CDR3 sequence is CSARVNPGQGARGANVLTF. The CDR3 DNA is TGCAGTGCTAGAGTTAATCCTGGACAGGGGGCGCGTGGGGCCAACGTCCTGACTTTC. The chain recombines TRBV20-1 with TRBJ2-6; 11 bases line up with TRBD1. V dropped 1 base and J dropped 3; count of bases not matched to a gene: 11. CDR3 size: 19 residues. CDR1 is DFQATT, CDR2 SNEGSKA, per germline (reference sequence).

There are a few counts of this clonotype. The DNA of the CDR3 is TGCAGCGGATCCCGTTTCAGCACAGATACGCAGTATTTT. It translates to CSGSRFSTDTQYF. This chain links TRBV29-1 with TRBJ2-3; D is uncertain. V lost 7 bases, J lost 0 bases, and 11 bases lay in between. In germline, CDR1 is SQVTM, CDR2 ANQGSEA. The CDR3 runs to 13 residues.

This clonotype was detected ten times or more. The chain combines TRBV5-4 with TRBJ2-1; 7 positions agree with TRBD1. Germline values: CDR1 SGHNT, CDR2 YYREEE (reference sequence). V lost 4 bases, J lost 3 bases, and 7 bases stayed unmatched. This CDR3 region has 15 residues. CDR3 loop: CASSPGTAYYNEQFF. CDR3 bases: TGTGCCAGCAGCCCAGGGACAGCCTACTACAATGAGCAGTTCTTC.

This clonotype was seen repeatedly, ten times or more. The rearrangement uses TRBV3-1 and TRBJ2-7; 11 nucleotides line up with TRBD2. Germline V gene sequence: CDR1 LGHDT, CDR2 YNNKEL (reference sequence). J gave up 4 bases and V 1 base, and 3 bases lay outside the gene matches. This CDR3 is built from 15 residues. In DNA form, the CDR3 reads TGTGCCAGCAGCCAAGGTACTAGCGGGAGTTACGAGCAGTACTTC. Translated, it gives CASSQGTSGSYEQYF.

This clonotype was counted ten times or more. This chain uses TRBV5-1 with TRBJ2-7, with D possibly being TRBD1 (5 bases). V gave up 5 bases and J gave up 2 bases, with 14 bases separating them. The CDR3 loop spans 14 amino acids. CDR1 is SGHRS, CDR2 YFSETQ, per germline. The DNA for the CDR3 is TGCGCCAGCAGTACGTCAGGGCCCCCCTACGAGCAGTACTTC. Its translation is CASSTSGPPYEQYF.

Notes on this clonotype: A single base separates this from a much larger clone, so it may be a read error. The CDR3 sequence is CASSQVFQKQGAGELFF. The CDR3, as DNA: TGCGCCAGCAGCCAAGTGTTCCAAAAACAGGGTGCCGGGGAGCTGTTTTTT. V and J are TRBV4-1 and TRBJ2-2; perhaps TRBD1 as D (6 bases). CDR3 length equals 17 residues. The germline V and J ends were trimmed by 1 base and 6 bases, with 18 bases remaining between them. Germline V gene data show CDR1 as MGHRA and CDR2 as YSYEKL.

V and J are TRBV6-1 and TRBJ2-1; TRBD2 matches at 10 bases. The J segment lost 7 bases and the V segment lost 4 bases, leaving 13 bases of the junction unmatched. This CDR3 has 17 residues. Germline loops: CDR1 MNHNS, CDR2 SASEGT. The CDR3 sequence is CASSAVVTSGIRNEQFF. CDR3 in DNA: TGTGCCAGCAGTGCCGTTGTAACTAGCGGGATAAGGAATGAGCAGTTCTTC.

The CDR3 reads CASSYSGNRGSNTGELFF. The CDR3 region has the DNA TGTGCCAGCAGTTACTCCGGGAACAGGGGGTCGAACACCGGGGAGCTGTTTTTT. This chain connects TRBV6-2 or TRBV6-3 to TRBJ2-2; 8 bases agree with TRBD1. This CDR3 is built from 18 residues. Trimming removed 0 bases from V and 0 bases from J; junction bases left unmatched: 6. CDR1 is MNHEY and CDR2 is SVGEGT in the germline V gene.

J is TRBJ1-5 and V is TRBV5-1; TRBD1 matches at 7 bases. This CDR3 has 15 amino acids. Germline V gives CDR1 SGHRS, CDR2 YFSETQ. V shed 4 bases and J 5 bases; nucleotides not matched to a gene: 9. In DNA, the CDR3 is TGCGCCAGCAGCATTATAGGGGGCGCGGATCAGCCCCAGCATTTT. Encoded protein: CASSIIGGADQPQHF.

V usage is TRBV5-5 and J usage is TRBJ1-1, with D maybe TRBD1 (5 bases). Germline V gene sequence: CDR1 SGHKS, CDR2 YYEKEE (reference sequence). This CDR3 comprises 14 residues. The ends were cut back, 4 bases at V and 5 bases at J, with 15 bases in the middle. The CDR3 region has the DNA TGTGCCAGCAGCCCAATAGGGACGAATACTGAAGCTTTCTTT. It yields the protein CASSPIGTNTEAFF.

This clonotype has ten or more counts. The CDR3 DNA reads TGCAGTGCTAGTGATGGGGGGTACGAGCAGTACTTC. It specifies CSASDGGYEQYF. V gene TRBV20-1 combines with J gene TRBJ2-7, with a possible D match to TRBD2 (6 bases). Trimming took 3 bases from V and 4 from J, leaving 10 bases between them. The V gene's germline CDR1 is DFQATT and CDR2 SNEGSKA (reference sequence). The CDR3 loop spans 12 amino acids.

Comment on this clonotype: Being one base from a much bigger clone, this may be a read error. The J gene is TRBJ1-2, the V gene TRBV5-1; no clear D. Germline CDR1 and CDR2: SGHRS and YFSETQ. The germline V and J ends were trimmed by 3 bases and 2 bases, with 11 bases remaining between them. The CDR3 has 14 amino acids. The CDR3 region is CASSSVAGNYGYTF. The CDR3 DNA is TGCGCCAGCAGCTCGGTAGCGGGGAACTATGGCTACACCTTC.

Comments on this clonotype: A much bigger clone sits one base away, suggesting this may be a read error. The chain uses TRBV13 and TRBJ2-7; D may be TRBD1 (5 bases). The CDR3 runs 13 residues. CDR1 is PRHDT and CDR2 is FYEKMQ in the germline V gene (reference sequence). The CDR3 loop reads CACSFQGAYEQYF. CDR3 coding DNA: TGTGCCTGCAGCTTCCAAGGGGCCTACGAGCAGTACTTC.

This clonotype was seen ten or more times. The chain joins TRBV28 to TRBJ1-6; maybe TRBD1 (5 bases). This CDR3 comprises 13 residues. Trimming shortened V by 8 bases and J by 9 bases, and 14 bases separated the two germline ends. Germline CDR1 reads MDHEN; CDR2 reads SYDVKM. CDR3 amino acids: CASSSGFPSPLHF. CDR3 DNA sequence: TGTGCCAGCTCCTCAGGGTTCCCTTCACCCCTCCACTTT.

This clonotype was detected ten times or more. V gene TRBV5-1 combines with J gene TRBJ1-3; TRBD1 matches at 9 bases. Germline CDR1 reads SGHRS; CDR2 reads YFSETQ. Trimming at V came to 1 base and at J to 3 bases, leaving 11 bases not matched to a gene. The CDR3 covers 18 residues. In nucleotides, the CDR3 is TGCGCCAGCAGCTTGACCGCTAGACAGGGGGGGAGTGGAAACACCATATATTTT. Translated: CASSLTARQGGSGNTIYF.

This clonotype has at least ten counts. The gene calls are TRBV7-2 and TRBJ2-7; 7 bases fit TRBD1. The CDR3 is 14 amino acids. Unmatched junction bases numbered 5, after V lost 1 base and J lost 5 bases. CDR1 is SGHTA, CDR2 FQGNSA, per germline. The CDR3 DNA reads as TGTGCCAGCAGCTTAGAGGGGGCGTCTGACGAGCAGTACTTC. Its translation is CASSLEGASDEQYF. Using reference TRBV7-2 and TRBJ2-7 for the parts outside the CDR3, the full variable domain is GAGVSQSPSNKVTEKGKDVELRCDPISGHTALYWYRQSLGQGLEFLIYFQGNSAPDKSGLPSDRFSAERTGGSVSTLTIQRTQQEDSAVYLCASSLEGASDEQYFGPGTRLTVT.

This sequence joins TRBV12-3 or TRBV12-4 and TRBJ2-1, with TRBD1 matching over 8 bases. This CDR3 has 15 residues. Trimming took 7 bases from V and 4 from J; bases not matched to a gene: 9. CDR3 sequence: CASIPGGQVYNEQFF. The CDR3, as DNA: TGTGCCAGCATCCCTGGGGGACAGGTTTACAATGAGCAGTTCTTC.

This clonotype appeared many times. The V gene is TRBV6-5, the J gene TRBJ2-7, with 11 bases identical to TRBD2. The length of the CDR3 is 16 residues. Germline-derived CDR1 and CDR2 are MNHEY and SVGAGI. V lost 4 bases to trimming and J lost 1 base; unmatched junction nucleotides: 6. CDR3 residues: CASSLLAGVVSYEQYF. Here the CDR3 DNA reads TGTGCCAGCAGTTTACTAGCGGGAGTAGTGTCCTACGAGCAGTACTTC.